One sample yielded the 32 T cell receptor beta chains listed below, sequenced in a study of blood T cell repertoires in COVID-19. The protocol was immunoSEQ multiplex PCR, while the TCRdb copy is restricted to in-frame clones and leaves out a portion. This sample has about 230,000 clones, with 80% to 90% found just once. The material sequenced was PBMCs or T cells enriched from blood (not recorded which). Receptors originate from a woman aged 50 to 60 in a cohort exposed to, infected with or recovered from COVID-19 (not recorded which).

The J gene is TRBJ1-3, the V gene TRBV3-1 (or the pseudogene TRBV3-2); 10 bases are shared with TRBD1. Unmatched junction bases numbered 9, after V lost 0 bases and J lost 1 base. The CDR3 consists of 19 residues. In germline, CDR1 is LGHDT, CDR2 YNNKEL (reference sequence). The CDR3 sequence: CASSQDGTGEYKSGNTIYF. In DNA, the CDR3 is TGTGCCAGCAGCCAAGATGGGACAGGGGAGTATAAGTCTGGAAACACCATATATTTT.

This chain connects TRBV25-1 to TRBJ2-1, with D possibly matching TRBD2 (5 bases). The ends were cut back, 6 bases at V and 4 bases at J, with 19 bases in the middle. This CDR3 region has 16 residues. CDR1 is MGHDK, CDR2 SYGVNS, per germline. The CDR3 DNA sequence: TGTGCCAGCAGATCGTCGGACGGGAAGTTTTACAATGAGCAGTTCTTC. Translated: CASRSSDGKFYNEQFF. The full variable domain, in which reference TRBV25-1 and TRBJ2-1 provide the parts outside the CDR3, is EADIYQTPRYLVIGTGKKITLECSQTMGHDKMYWYQQDPGMELHLIHYSYGVNSTEKGDLSSESTVSRIRTEHFPLTLESARPSHTSQYLCASRSSDGKFYNEQFFGPGTRLTVL.

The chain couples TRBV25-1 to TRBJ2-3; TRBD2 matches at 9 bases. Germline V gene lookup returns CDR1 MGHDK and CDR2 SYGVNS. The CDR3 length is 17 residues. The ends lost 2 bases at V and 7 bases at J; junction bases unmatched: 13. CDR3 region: CASSESRAGGFRNTQYF. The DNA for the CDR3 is TGTGCCAGCAGTGAAAGTCGAGCGGGGGGTTTCCGGAATACGCAGTATTTT. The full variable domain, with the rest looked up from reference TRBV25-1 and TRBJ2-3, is EADIYQTPRYLVIGTGKKITLECSQTMGHDKMYWYQQDPGMELHLIHYSYGVNSTEKGDLSSESTVSRIRTEHFPLTLESARPSHTSQYLCASSESRAGGFRNTQYFGPGTRLTVL.

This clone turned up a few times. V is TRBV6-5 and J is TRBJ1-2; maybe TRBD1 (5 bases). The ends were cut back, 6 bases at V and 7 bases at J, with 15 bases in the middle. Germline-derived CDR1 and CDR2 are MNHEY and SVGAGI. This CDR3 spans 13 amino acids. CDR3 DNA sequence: TGTGCCAGCAGGCCCCGGGGGGTGGGTGGCTACACCTTC. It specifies CASRPRGVGGYTF.

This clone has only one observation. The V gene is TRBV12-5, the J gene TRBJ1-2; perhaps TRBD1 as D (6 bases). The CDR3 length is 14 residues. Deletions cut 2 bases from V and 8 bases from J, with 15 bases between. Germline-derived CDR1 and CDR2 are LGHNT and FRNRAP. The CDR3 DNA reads TGTGCTAGTGGTTTGACCCAGGGGACGAGCGGCTACACCTTC. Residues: CASGLTQGTSGYTF.

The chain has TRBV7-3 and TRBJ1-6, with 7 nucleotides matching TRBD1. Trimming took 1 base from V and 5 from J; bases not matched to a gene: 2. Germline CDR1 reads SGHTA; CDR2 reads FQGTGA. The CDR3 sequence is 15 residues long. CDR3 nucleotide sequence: TGTGCCAGCAGCTTAAGACAGGGAGATAATTCACCCCTCCACTTT. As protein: CASSLRQGDNSPLHF.

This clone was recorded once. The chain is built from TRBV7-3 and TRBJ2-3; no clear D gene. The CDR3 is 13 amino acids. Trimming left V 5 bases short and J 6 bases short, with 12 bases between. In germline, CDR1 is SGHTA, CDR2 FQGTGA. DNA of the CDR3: TGTGCCAGCAGCCCTTACACGCGGGATACGCAGTATTTT. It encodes CASSPYTRDTQYF.

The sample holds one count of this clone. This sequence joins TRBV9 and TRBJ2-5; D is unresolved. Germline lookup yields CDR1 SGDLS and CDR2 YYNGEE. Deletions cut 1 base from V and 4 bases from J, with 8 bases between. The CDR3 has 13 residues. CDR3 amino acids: CASSVNPGETQYF. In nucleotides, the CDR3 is TGTGCCAGCAGCGTAAACCCCGGAGAGACCCAGTACTTC. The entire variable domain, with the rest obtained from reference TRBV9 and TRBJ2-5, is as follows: DSGVTQTPKHLITATGQRVTLRCSPRSGDLSVYWYQQSLDQGLQFLIQYYNGEERAKGNILERFSAQQFPDLHSELNLSSLELGDSALYFCASSVNPGETQYFGPGTRLLVL.

The DNA of the CDR3 is TGCGCCAGCAGTGAGTTGAGCGGGGGGGCCAATGAGCAGTTCTTC. Translated, it gives CASSELSGGANEQFF. This chain joins TRBV10-1 and TRBJ2-1; 10 positions agree with TRBD2. The germline V gene encodes CDR1 WNHNN and CDR2 SYGVQD (reference sequence). This CDR3 is built from 15 residues. V gave up 1 base and J gave up 6 bases; unmatched junction bases: 3.

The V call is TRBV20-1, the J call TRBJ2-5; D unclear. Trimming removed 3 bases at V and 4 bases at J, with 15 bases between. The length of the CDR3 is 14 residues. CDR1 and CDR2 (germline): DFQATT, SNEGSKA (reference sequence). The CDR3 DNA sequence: TGCAGTGCTAGTCAACCAGGCTTTGGAGAGACCCAGTACTTC. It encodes CSASQPGFGETQYF.

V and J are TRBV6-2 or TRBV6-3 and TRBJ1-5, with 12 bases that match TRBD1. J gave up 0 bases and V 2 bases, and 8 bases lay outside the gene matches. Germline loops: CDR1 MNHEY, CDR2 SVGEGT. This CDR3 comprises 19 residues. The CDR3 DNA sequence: TGTGCCAGCAGTTACCCCGGGACAGGGGGCATTTATAGCAATCAGCCCCAGCATTTT. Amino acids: CASSYPGTGGIYSNQPQHF.

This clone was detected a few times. The CDR3 sequence: CASSLYHQGNQPQHF. Written as DNA, the CDR3 is TGTGCCAGCAGCCTGTACCACCAGGGGAATCAGCCCCAGCATTTT. This chain links TRBV4-2 with TRBJ1-5; D may be TRBD1 (6 bases). Germline V gene lookup returns CDR1 LGHNA and CDR2 YNFKEQ. The germline V and J ends were trimmed by 4 bases and 4 bases, with 14 bases remaining between them. The CDR3 has 15 amino acids.

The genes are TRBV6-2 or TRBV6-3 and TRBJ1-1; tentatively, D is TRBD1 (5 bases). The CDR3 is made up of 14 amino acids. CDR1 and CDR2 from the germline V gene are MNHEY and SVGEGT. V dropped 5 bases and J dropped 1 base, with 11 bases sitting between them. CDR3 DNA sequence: TGTGCCAGCAGTCAGACAGTTAAGAACACTGAAGCTTTCTTT. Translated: CASSQTVKNTEAFF.

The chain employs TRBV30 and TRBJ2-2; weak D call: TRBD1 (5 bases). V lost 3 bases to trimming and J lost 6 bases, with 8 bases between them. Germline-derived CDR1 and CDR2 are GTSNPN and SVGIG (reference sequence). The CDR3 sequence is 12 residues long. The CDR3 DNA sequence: TGTGCCTGGAGAAGGGGTTCCGGGGAGCTGTTTTTT. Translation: CAWRRGSGELFF.

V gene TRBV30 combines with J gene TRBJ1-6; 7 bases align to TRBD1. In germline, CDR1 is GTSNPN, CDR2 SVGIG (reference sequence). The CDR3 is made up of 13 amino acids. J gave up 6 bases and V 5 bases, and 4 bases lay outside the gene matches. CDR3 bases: TGTGCCTGGGAAGCAGGGGGTAATTCACCCCTCCACTTT. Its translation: CAWEAGGNSPLHF.

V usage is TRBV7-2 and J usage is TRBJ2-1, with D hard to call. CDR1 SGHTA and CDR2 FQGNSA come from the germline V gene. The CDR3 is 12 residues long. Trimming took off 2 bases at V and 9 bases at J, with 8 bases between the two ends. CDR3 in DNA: TGTGCCAGCAGCTTAAATACGGGTGAGCAGTTCTTC. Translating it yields CASSLNTGEQFF.

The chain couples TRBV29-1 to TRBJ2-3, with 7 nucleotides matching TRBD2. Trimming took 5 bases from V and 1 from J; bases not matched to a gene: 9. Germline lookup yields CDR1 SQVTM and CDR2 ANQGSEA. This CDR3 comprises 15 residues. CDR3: CSVTSGGGGTDTQYF. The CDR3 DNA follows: TGCAGCGTTACGTCCGGGGGAGGGGGCACAGATACGCAGTATTTT.

CDR3 coding DNA: TGTGCCAGCAGCCAAGGTCAGGCCCGACGCAATGAGCAGTTCTTC. Amino acid sequence: CASSQGQARRNEQFF. V gene TRBV14 combines with J gene TRBJ2-1; D is ambiguous. Germline lookup yields CDR1 SGHDN and CDR2 FVKESK. With 1 base removed from V and 6 bases from J, the gap between germline ends came to 13 bases. The CDR3 extends over 15 amino acids.

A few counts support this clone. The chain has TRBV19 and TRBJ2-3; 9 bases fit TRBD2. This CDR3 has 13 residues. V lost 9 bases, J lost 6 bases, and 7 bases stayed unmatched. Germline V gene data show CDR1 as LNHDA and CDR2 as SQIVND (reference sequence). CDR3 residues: CASSGSGGDTQYF. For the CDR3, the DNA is TGTGCCAGCAGTGGGAGCGGGGGGGATACGCAGTATTTT.

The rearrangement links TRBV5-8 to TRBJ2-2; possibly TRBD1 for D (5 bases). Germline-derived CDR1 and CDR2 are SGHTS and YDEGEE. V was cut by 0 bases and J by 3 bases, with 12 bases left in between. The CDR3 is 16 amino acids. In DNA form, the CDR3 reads TGTGCCAGCAGCTTGGAAGGGGCCCTCGACACCGGGGAGCTGTTTTTT. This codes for CASSLEGALDTGELFF.

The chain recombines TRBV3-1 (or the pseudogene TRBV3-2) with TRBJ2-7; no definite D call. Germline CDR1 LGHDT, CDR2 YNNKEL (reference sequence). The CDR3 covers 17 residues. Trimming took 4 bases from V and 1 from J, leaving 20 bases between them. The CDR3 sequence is CASSPGWQHRWSYEQYF. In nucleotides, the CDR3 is TGTGCCAGCAGCCCCGGGTGGCAGCACCGCTGGTCCTACGAGCAGTACTTC.

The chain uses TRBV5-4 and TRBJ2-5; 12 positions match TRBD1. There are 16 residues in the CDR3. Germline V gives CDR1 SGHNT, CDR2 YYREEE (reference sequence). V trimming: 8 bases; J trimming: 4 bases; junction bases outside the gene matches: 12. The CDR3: CASRRDRGLTIETQYF. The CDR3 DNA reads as TGTGCCAGTAGAAGGGACAGGGGGCTGACAATAGAGACCCAGTACTTC. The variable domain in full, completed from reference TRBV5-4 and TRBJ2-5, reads ETGVTQSPTHLIKTRGQQVTLRCSSQSGHNTVSWYQQALGQGPQFIFQYYREEENGRGNFPPRFSGLQFPNYSSELNVNALELDDSALYLCASRRDRGLTIETQYFGPGTRLLVL.

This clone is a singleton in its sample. The CDR3 reads CASIHSLLVSRGRTDTQYF. Here the CDR3 DNA reads TGTGCCAGCATCCACAGCCTCCTGGTCTCGCGGGGTAGGACAGATACGCAGTATTTT. The chain employs TRBV2 and TRBJ2-3; weak D call: TRBD2 (6 bases). The germline V and J ends were trimmed by 7 bases and 3 bases, with 29 bases remaining between them. The germline V gene encodes CDR1 SNHLY and CDR2 FYNNEI. CDR3 length: 19 amino acids.

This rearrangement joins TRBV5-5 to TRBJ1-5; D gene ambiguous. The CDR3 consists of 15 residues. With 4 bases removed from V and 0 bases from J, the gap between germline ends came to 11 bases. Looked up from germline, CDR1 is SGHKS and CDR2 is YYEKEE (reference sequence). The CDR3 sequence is CASSRDTYSNQPQHF. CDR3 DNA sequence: TGTGCCAGCAGCCGTGACACATATAGCAATCAGCCCCAGCATTTT.

In DNA form, the CDR3 reads TGTGCCAGCAGCAATAGACAGGGTCAGGGCTACACCTTC. Protein sequence: CASSNRQGQGYTF. V gene TRBV7-2 combines with J gene TRBJ1-2; TRBD1 matches 7 bases. The CDR3 runs to 13 residues. J was trimmed by 8 bases and V by 5 bases; bases with no gene match: 8. Per germline, CDR1 SGHTA and CDR2 FQGNSA.

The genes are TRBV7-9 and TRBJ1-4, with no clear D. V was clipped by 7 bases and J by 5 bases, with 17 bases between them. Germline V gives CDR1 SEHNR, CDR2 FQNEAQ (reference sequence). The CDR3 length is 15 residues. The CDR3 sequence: CASNAGSGSNEKLFF. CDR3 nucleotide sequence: TGTGCCAGCAATGCGGGATCGGGGTCCAATGAAAAACTGTTTTTT.

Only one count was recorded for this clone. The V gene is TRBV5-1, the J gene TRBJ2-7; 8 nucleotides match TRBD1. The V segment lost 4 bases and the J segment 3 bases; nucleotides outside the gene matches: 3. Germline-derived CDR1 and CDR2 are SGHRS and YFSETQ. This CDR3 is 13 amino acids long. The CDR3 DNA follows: TGCGCCAGCAGCGGAGGGACAGGCTACGAGCAGTACTTC. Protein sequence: CASSGGTGYEQYF.

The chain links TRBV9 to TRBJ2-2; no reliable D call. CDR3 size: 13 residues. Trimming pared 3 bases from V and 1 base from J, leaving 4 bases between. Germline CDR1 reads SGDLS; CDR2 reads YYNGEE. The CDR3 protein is CASSDRNTGELFF. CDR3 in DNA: TGTGCCAGCAGCGATCGGAACACCGGGGAGCTGTTTTTT.

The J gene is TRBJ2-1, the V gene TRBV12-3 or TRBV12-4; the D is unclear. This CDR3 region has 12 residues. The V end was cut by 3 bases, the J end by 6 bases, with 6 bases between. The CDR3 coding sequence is TGTGCCAGCAGTTTTCGAGGCAATGAGCAGTTCTTC. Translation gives CASSFRGNEQFF.

CDR3 coding DNA: TGTGCCAGCAGTGATACCAGGGGGCATGTCGGGGAGCTGTTTTTT. Amino acid sequence: CASSDTRGHVGELFF. The J gene is TRBJ2-2, the V gene TRBV25-1; 8 bases match TRBD1. The CDR3 contains 15 residues. The ends lost 3 bases at V and 7 bases at J; junction bases unmatched: 7. In germline, CDR1 is MGHDK, CDR2 SYGVNS.

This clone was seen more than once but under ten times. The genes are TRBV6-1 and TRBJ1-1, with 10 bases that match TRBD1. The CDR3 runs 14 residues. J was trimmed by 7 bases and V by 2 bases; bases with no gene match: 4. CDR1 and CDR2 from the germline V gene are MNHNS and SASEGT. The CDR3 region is CASSELRDRGEAFF. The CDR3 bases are TGTGCCAGCAGTGAACTCCGGGACAGGGGTGAAGCTTTCTTT.

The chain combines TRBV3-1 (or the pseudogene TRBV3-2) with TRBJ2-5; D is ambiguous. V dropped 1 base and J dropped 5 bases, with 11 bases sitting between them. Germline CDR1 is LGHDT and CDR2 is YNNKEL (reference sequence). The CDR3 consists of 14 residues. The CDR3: CASSQVTRWETQYF. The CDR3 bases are TGTGCCAGCAGCCAAGTCACTCGGTGGGAGACCCAGTACTTC.